What follows is one TCR beta chain and its context. The junction differs from germline at one of its ends, possibly a read error. CDR3 length: 15 amino acids. Germline-derived CDR1 and CDR2 are SGHVS and FQNEAQ. Libraries were prepared by immunoSEQ multiplex PCR; TCRdb keeps only in-frame clonotypes and omits some of them. The sample includes tens of thousands of clones, 88% seen only once; the top ten take around 21%. This entry belongs to a study of blood T cell repertoires in COVID-19. Specimen: peripheral blood. The origin of this receptor is a woman between 45 and 65 years old with active or convalescent COVID-19. The gene calls are TRBV7-8 and TRBJ1-3; D unresolved. The CDR3 DNA sequence: TGTGCCAGCAGCTTAGGAGGGTCCCCTGGAAACACAATATTTTTT. It encodes CASSLGGSPGNTIFF.